These T cell receptor beta chains were read from a single sample in a study of T cell responses to AZD1222 COVID-19 vaccine. Libraries were prepared by immunoSEQ multiplex PCR; TCRdb keeps only in-frame clonotypes and omits some of them. The table lists roughly 180,000 clones, 85% to 90% of them singletons. Sequences were derived from peripheral blood, sampled on day 0 of AZD1222 vaccination. The receptor source for this set is an adult in good health. Both conserved end residues are part of each CDR3. The order of the fields is CDR3 length, V gene, J gene, CDR3 protein.

13	TRBV27	TRBJ1-1	CASSQQGWTEAFF
19	TRBV3-1/TRBV3-2	TRBJ1-5	CASSQENGKGRSGNQPQHF
15	TRBV28	TRBJ1-6	CASSLVGQGNSPLHF
13	TRBV7-2	TRBJ2-1	CASARFRDLEQFF
13	TRBV5-6	TRBJ2-5	CASSCPPQETQYF
15	TRBV9	TRBJ2-2	CASSGQGGNTGELFF
12	TRBV5-6	TRBJ2-7	CASSLSYYEQYF
15	TRBV6-5	TRBJ2-5	CASSFGGRIGETQYF
15	TRBV15	TRBJ2-7	CATSRDGGERDEQYF
19	TRBV2	TRBJ1-4	CASSAMRGQGSATNEKLFF
13	TRBV3-1/TRBV3-2	TRBJ2-3	CASRHDRVDTQYF
16	TRBV4-3	TRBJ2-1	CASSQDFPDRGDEQFF
15	TRBV27	TRBJ2-6	CASSLGGAGANVLTF
13	TRBV7-2	TRBJ2-3	CASAWGGTDTQYF
12	TRBV27	TRBJ2-5	CASSSAAETQYF
14	TRBV18	TRBJ1-1	CASSPQEGNTEAFF
13	TRBV4-3	TRBJ2-7	CASSQTGAHEQYF
14	TRBV9	TRBJ1-5	CASSGDRGDQPQHF
17	TRBV6-1	TRBJ2-7	CASSEDRYSGSRHEQYF
13	TRBV9	TRBJ1-1	CASSPGQNTEAFF
13	TRBV2	TRBJ2-3	CASGGGSTDTQYF
14	TRBV6-5	TRBJ1-1	CASRSGQTNTEAFF
15	TRBV5-4	TRBJ1-1	CASSLGGTGRTEAFF
12	TRBV11-2	TRBJ1-1	CASSLVSSEAFF
15	TRBV9	TRBJ2-7	CASSQRPSGAYEQYF
14	TRBV5-4	TRBJ1-1	CASSSRQGVTEAFF
15	TRBV7-8	TRBJ2-5	CASSLGQPLGETQYF
15	TRBV27	TRBJ1-4	CASSPGQGQNEKLFF
19	TRBV28	TRBJ2-4	CASSLLGTSGTVAKNIQYF
14	TRBV28	TRBJ1-1	CASSSLRSDTEAFF
19	TRBV3-1/TRBV3-2	TRBJ2-2	CASSHDLGEYSPNTGELFF
16	TRBV10-3	TRBJ1-2	CAISALEGQPSHGYTF
16	TRBV9	TRBJ2-3	CASSGIAGESTDTQYF
21	TRBV28	TRBJ2-7	CASSGTGVAPGLAGGLYEQYF
18	TRBV24-1	TRBJ2-1	CATSDLPTLGEGLYEQFF
14	TRBV13	TRBJ2-7	CASSPKGSSHEQYF
11	TRBV28	TRBJ1-1	CASRGGTEAFF
15	TRBV10-3	TRBJ1-5	CAISEAGGAVQPQHF
14	TRBV28	TRBJ1-6	CASSPRLGDSPLHF
15	TRBV5-6	TRBJ1-2	CASSLGGRRADGYTF
14	TRBV5-1	TRBJ2-2	CASSPPDSTGELFF
15	TRBV5-1	TRBJ2-1	CASSLAAGGRNEQFF
13	TRBV19	TRBJ1-1	CASTGTGDTEAFF
11	TRBV20-1	TRBJ2-1	CSATRENEQFF
14	TRBV4-1	TRBJ1-5	CASSPGERFVAQHF
12	TRBV10-1	TRBJ1-5	CASTGNRQPQHF
13	TRBV4-2	TRBJ1-1	CASSQDGGTEAFF
17	TRBV4-3	TRBJ2-1	CASSQTGPGTWRNEQFF
18	TRBV28	TRBJ1-3	CASSSLVKRALSGNTIYF
14	TRBV18	TRBJ1-2	CASYTDRGNYGYTF
12	TRBV5-1	TRBJ1-1	CASSREGTEAFF
13	TRBV2	TRBJ1-5	CASSGTGNQPQHF